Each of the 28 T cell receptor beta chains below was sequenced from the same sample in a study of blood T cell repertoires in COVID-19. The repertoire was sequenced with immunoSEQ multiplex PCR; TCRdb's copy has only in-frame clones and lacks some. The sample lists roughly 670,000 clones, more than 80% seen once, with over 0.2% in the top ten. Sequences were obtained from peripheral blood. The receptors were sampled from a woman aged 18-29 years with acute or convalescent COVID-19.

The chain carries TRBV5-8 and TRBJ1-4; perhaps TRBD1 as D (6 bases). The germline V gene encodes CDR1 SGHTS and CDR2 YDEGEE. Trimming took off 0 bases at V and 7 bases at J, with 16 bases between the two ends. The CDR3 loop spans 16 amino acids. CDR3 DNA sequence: TGTGCCAGCAGCTTGGGGACAGTTAAACGCGGTGAAAAACTGTTTTTT. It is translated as CASSLGTVKRGEKLFF.

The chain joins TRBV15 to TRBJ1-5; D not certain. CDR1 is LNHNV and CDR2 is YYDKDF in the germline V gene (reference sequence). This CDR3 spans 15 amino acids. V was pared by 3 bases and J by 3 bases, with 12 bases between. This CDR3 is CATSSEAYLNQPQHF. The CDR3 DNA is TGTGCCACCAGCAGTGAGGCATATCTCAATCAGCCCCAGCATTTT.

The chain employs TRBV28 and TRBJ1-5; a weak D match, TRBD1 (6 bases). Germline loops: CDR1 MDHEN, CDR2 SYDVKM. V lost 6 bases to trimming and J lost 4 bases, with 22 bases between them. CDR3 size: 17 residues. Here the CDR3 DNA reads TGTGCCAGCAGCCAACCCCTAACGGGGGGGCAAAATCAGCCCCAGCATTTT. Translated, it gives CASSQPLTGGQNQPQHF. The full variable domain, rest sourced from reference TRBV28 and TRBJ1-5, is DVKVTQSSRYLVKRTGEKVFLECVQDMDHENMFWYRQDPGLGLRLIYFSYDVKMKEKGDIPEGYSVSREKKERFSLILESASTNQTSMYLCASSQPLTGGQNQPQHFGDGTRLSIL.

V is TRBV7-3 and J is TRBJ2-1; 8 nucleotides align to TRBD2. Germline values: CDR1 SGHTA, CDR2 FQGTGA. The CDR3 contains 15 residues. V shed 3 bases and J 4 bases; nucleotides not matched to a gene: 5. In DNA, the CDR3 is TGTGCCAGCAGCTTTGGGCTAGCGGGTTACAATGAGCAGTTCTTC. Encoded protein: CASSFGLAGYNEQFF.

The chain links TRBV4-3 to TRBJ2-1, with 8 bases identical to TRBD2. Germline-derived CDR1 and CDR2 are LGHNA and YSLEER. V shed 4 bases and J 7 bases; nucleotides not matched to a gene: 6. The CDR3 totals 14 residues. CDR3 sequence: CASSRGGQVNEQFF. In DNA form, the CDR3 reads TGCGCCAGCAGCCGCGGGGGGCAGGTTAATGAGCAGTTCTTC.

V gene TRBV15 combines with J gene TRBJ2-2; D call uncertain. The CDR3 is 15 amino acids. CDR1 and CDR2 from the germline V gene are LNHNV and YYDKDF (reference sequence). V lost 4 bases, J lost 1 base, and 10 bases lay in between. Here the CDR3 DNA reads TGTGCCACCAGCAACCCACGGGTGAACACCGGGGAGCTGTTTTTT. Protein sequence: CATSNPRVNTGELFF.

The DNA of the CDR3 is TGTGCCAGCAGTATCCTCCGGGACAGGGACTACGAGCAGTACTTC. Residues: CASSILRDRDYEQYF. The chain recombines TRBV6-5 with TRBJ2-7, with TRBD1 identical over 9 bases. This CDR3 region has 15 residues. V lost 5 bases to trimming and J lost 3 bases; unmatched junction nucleotides: 8. In germline, CDR1 is MNHEY, CDR2 SVGAGI.

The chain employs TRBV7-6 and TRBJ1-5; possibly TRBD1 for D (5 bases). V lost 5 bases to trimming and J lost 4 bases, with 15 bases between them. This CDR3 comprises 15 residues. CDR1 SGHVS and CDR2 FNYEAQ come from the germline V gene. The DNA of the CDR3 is TGTGCCAGCAGCCCTGGGCCAGGGTGGAATCAGCCCCAGCATTTT. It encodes CASSPGPGWNQPQHF.

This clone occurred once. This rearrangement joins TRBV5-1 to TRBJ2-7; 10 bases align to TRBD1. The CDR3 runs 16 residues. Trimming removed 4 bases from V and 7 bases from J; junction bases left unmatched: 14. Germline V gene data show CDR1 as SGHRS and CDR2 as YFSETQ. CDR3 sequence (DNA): TGCGCCAGCAGCGCTGAGCCCGGACAGGGGGTTTGGGAGCAGTACTTC. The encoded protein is CASSAEPGQGVWEQYF.

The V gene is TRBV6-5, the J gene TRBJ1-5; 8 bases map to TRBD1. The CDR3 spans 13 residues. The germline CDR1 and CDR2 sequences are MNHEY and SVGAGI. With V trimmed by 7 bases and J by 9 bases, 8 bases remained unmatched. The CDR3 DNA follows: TGTGCCAGCACCGACAGGGGCCCTATGCCCCAGCATTTT. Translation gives CASTDRGPMPQHF.

The chain's CDR3 is CASSPVLGGGYTF. CDR3 bases: TGCGCCAGCAGCCCCGTCCTAGGGGGAGGCTACACCTTC. The chain links TRBV4-1 to TRBJ1-2; perhaps TRBD1 as D (6 bases). This CDR3 is 13 amino acids long. The germline CDR1 and CDR2 sequences are MGHRA and YSYEKL. With 4 bases removed from V and 8 bases from J, the gap between germline ends came to 14 bases.

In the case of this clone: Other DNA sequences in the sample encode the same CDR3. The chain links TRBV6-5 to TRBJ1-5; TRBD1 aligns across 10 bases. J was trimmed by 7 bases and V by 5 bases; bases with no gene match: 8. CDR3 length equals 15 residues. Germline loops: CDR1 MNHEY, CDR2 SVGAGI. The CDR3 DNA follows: TGTGCCAGCAGTCCAACCGGGACAGGGGTACAGCCCCAGCATTTT. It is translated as CASSPTGTGVQPQHF.

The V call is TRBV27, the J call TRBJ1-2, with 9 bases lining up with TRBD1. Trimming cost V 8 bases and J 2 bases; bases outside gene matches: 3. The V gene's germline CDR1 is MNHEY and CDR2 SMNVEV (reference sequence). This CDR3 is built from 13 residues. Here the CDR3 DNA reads TGTGCCAGCCGACAGGGGGAGAACTATGGCTACACCTTC. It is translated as CASRQGENYGYTF.

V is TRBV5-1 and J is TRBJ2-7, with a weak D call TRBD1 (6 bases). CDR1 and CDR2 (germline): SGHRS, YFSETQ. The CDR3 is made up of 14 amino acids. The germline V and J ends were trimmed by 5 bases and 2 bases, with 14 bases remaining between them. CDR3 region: CASRGQGMTYEQYF. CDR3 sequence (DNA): TGCGCCAGCAGGGGCCAGGGGATGACCTACGAGCAGTACTTC.

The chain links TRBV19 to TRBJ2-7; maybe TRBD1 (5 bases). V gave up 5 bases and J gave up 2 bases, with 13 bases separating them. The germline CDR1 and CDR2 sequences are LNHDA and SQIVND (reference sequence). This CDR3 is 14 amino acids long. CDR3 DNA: TGTGCCAGTAGTGTTCAGGGATCTCCCTACGAGCAGTACTTC. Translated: CASSVQGSPYEQYF.

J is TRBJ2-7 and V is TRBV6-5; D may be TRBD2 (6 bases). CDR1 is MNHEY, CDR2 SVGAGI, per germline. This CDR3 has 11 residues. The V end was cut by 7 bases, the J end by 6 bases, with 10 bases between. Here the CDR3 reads CASITSSEQYF. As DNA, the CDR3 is TGTGCCAGCATAACTAGCTCCGAGCAGTACTTC.

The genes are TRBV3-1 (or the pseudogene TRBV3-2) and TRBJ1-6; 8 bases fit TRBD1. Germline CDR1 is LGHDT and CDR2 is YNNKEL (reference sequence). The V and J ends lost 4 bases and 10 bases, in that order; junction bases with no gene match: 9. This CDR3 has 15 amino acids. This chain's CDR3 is CASSRTDRANSPLHF. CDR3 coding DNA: TGTGCCAGCAGCCGGACGGACAGGGCTAACTCACCCCTCCACTTT.

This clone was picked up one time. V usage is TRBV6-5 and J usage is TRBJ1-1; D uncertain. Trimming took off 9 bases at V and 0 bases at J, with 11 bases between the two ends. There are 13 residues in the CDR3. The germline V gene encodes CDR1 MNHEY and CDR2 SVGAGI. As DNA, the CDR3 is TGTGCCAGTCGTCTTGTAATGAACACTGAAGCTTTCTTT. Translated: CASRLVMNTEAFF.

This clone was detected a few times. The CDR3 coding sequence is TGTGCCAGCAGCCATAGTGACTCTAGCACAGATACGCAGTATTTT. It is translated as CASSHSDSSTDTQYF. The V call is TRBV6-4, the J call TRBJ2-3, with D unresolved. V was trimmed by 6 bases and J by 0 bases, leaving 13 bases between them. The CDR3 runs 15 residues. Germline values: CDR1 MRHNA, CDR2 SNTAGT.

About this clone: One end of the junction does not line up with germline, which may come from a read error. CDR3 amino acids: CASSLVLQGTVTQAQHF. In DNA, the CDR3 is TGTGCCAGCAGCTTGGTTTTGCAGGGGACGGTCACTCAGGCCCAGCATTTT. The chain carries TRBV5-5 and TRBJ1-5; D perhaps matches TRBD1 (6 bases). The germline gives CDR1 SGHKS, CDR2 YYEKEE (reference sequence). The CDR3 has 17 amino acids.

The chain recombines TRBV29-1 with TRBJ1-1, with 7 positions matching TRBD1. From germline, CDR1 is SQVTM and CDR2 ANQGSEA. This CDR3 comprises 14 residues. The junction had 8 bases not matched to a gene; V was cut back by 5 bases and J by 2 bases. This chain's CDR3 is CSVSGGVGNTEAFF. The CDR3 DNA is TGCAGCGTTTCAGGGGGTGTTGGTAACACTGAAGCTTTCTTT. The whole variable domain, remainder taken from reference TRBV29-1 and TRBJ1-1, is SAVISQKPSRDICQRGTSLTIQCQVDSQVTMMFWYRQQPGQSLTLIATANQGSEATYESGFVIDKFPISRPNLTFSTLTVSNMSPEDSSIYLCSVSGGVGNTEAFFGQGTRLTVV.

The CDR3 DNA reads as TGTGCCAGCAGTGGCACAGGGGGCGCGAGGACTGAAGCTTTCTTT. The encoded protein is CASSGTGGARTEAFF. V gene TRBV2 combines with J gene TRBJ1-1; TRBD1 aligns across 9 bases. Per germline, CDR1 SNHLY and CDR2 FYNNEI. This CDR3 has 15 amino acids. The V gene end was trimmed by 4 bases and the J gene end by 5 bases; junction bases not matched to a gene: 8.

The CDR3 DNA is TGCGCCAGCAGCTTGGCTTCCGCACCTGATTCCGTCCTCTCATTAGCTAACTATGGCTACACCTTC. Translation gives CASSLASAPDSVLSLANYGYTF. V gene TRBV5-1 combines with J gene TRBJ1-2; D is undetermined. The CDR3 extends over 22 amino acids. Germline CDR1 and CDR2: SGHRS and YFSETQ. Between the trimmed V and J ends, which lost 0 bases and 0 bases, there was a span of 30 bases.

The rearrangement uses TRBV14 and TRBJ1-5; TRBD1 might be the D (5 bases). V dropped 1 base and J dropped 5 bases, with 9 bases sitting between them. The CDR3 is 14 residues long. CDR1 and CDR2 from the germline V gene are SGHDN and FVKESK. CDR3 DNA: TGTGCCAGCAGCCAAGCAGGGATGCATCAGCCCCAGCATTTT. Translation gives CASSQAGMHQPQHF.

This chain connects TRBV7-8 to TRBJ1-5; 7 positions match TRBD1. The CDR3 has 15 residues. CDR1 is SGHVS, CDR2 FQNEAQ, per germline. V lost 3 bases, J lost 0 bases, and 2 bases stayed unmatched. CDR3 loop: CASSFYRGSNQPQHF. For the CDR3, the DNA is TGTGCCAGCAGCTTCTACAGGGGTAGCAATCAGCCCCAGCATTTT.

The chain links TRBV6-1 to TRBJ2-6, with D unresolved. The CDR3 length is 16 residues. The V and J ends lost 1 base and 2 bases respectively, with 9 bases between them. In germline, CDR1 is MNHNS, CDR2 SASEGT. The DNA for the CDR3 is TGTGCCAGCAGTGAAGAGCAGGCCACTGGGGCCAACGTCCTGACTTTC. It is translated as CASSEEQATGANVLTF.

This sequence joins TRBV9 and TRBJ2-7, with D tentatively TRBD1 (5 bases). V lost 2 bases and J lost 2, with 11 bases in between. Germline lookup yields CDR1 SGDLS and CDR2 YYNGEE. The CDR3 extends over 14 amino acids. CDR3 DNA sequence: TGTGCCAGCAGCGTCTACTCAGGGCCCTACGAGCAGTACTTC. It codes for CASSVYSGPYEQYF.

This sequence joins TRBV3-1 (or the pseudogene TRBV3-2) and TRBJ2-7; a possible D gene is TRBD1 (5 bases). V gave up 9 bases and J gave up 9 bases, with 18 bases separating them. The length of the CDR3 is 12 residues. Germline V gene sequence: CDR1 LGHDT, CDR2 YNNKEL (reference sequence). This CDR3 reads CASSRRQTLQYF. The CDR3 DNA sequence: TGTGCCAGTTCACGTAGACAGACCTTGCAGTACTTC.